A selection of T cell receptor beta chains follows, all from one sample in a study of T cell changes during pregnancy in multiple sclerosis. Libraries were prepared by immunoSEQ multiplex PCR; TCRdb keeps only in-frame clonotypes and omits some of them. The data show roughly 48,000 clones, over 90% seen once. The input for sequencing was CD8+ T cells from peripheral blood mononuclear cells, taken in the first trimester of pregnancy. The receptor set was obtained from a female donor with multiple sclerosis, enrolled in a pregnancy study. Each CDR3 is given without its conserved first and last residue. Each record gives: CDR3 protein, D gene, J gene, V gene, CDR3 length. The D gene is left open where the match is weak.

ASSQANPNTQY,-,TRBJ2-3,TRBV28,11
SALAGGSEQY,TRBD2,TRBJ2-7,TRBV29-1,10
ASSNGLSRRDTEAF,-,TRBJ1-1,TRBV6-6,14
SVEDRGYEQGRQVYGYT,TRBD1,TRBJ1-2,TRBV29-1,17
ASSPGLASTDTQY,TRBD2,TRBJ2-3,TRBV7-9,13
ASSSDYSAYNEQF,-,TRBJ2-1,TRBV5-1,13
ASRAGANYGYT,-,TRBJ1-2,TRBV27,11
ASSFGVAGEQY,-,TRBJ2-7,TRBV5-4,11
ASSVGASPSDYQF,-,TRBJ2-1,TRBV9,13
ASSPGLGLGAAEQY,-,TRBJ2-7,TRBV4-3,14
SARQDYGYT,-,TRBJ1-2,TRBV20-1,9
ASSLISEDEQY,-,TRBJ2-7,TRBV5-1,11
AWSVPWLEERREGLDTQY,TRBD2,TRBJ2-3,TRBV30,18
ASSPPGQTADTQY,TRBD1,TRBJ2-3,TRBV7-8,13
ASSSLQGAGEQF,TRBD1,TRBJ2-1,TRBV11-2,12